One and the same sample provided the 18 T cell receptor beta chains below, sequenced in a study of cytomegalovirus exposure and HLA in healthy donors. In the PCR, 60 Vbeta and 13 Jbeta primers were used. Profiling relied on immunoSEQ multiplex PCR, and the TCRdb table lists in-frame clones only, not all of them. This sample's table has approximately 150,000 clones. Specimen: PBMCs. The source of these receptors is a woman aged 40 to 55 in good health and CMV-seronegative.

The J gene is TRBJ1-2, the V gene TRBV5-1, with no clear D. The V end lost 0 bases, the J end lost 0 bases, and 15 bases lay between the germline ends. The CDR3 has 17 residues. From germline, CDR1 is SGHRS and CDR2 YFSETQ. The CDR3 loop is CASSLGSSSPANYGYTF. In DNA form, the CDR3 reads TGCGCCAGCAGCTTGGGATCTAGCAGCCCCGCTAACTATGGCTACACCTTC.

The V call is TRBV28, the J call TRBJ1-3; tentatively, D is TRBD1 (6 bases). Germline CDR1 and CDR2: MDHEN and SYDVKM. V lost 6 bases, J lost 4 bases, and 16 bases lay in between. The CDR3 runs 15 residues. The CDR3 DNA reads TGTGCCAGCAGCACGGTGGGGGGGGCCGGAAACACCATATATTTT. Translation gives CASSTVGGAGNTIYF. Full variable domain (remainder filled in from reference TRBV28 and TRBJ1-3): DVKVTQSSRYLVKRTGEKVFLECVQDMDHENMFWYRQDPGLGLRLIYFSYDVKMKEKGDIPEGYSVSREKKERFSLILESASTNQTSMYLCASSTVGGAGNTIYFGEGSWLTVV.

The chain carries TRBV27 and TRBJ1-1; D perhaps matches TRBD1 (6 bases). CDR1 is MNHEY, CDR2 SMNVEV, per germline (reference sequence). The CDR3 is 12 residues long. The V and J ends lost 8 bases and 11 bases respectively, with 18 bases between them. The DNA of the CDR3 is TGTGCCAGCTTTGGTGGGGGACACGAGGCTTTCTTT. Residues: CASFGGGHEAFF.

The CDR3 region has the DNA TGTGCCAGCAGCGTGGAACCTCAGGGGTTGGATGGCTACACCTTC. It specifies CASSVEPQGLDGYTF. The rearrangement joins TRBV9 to TRBJ1-2, with D perhaps matching TRBD1 (6 bases). This CDR3 has 15 residues. The V gene lost 2 bases and the J gene lost 6 bases, with 17 bases spanning the gap. CDR1 and CDR2 from the germline V gene are SGDLS and YYNGEE.

This rearrangement joins TRBV5-4 to TRBJ1-4; TRBD1 agrees at 9 bases. The junction had 10 bases not matched to a gene; V was cut back by 4 bases and J by 3 bases. The CDR3 contains 17 residues. CDR1 and CDR2 from the germline V gene are SGHNT and YYREEE (reference sequence). DNA for the CDR3: TGTGCCAGCAGCCAGGGACAGGGTCCTTTATCTAATGAAAAACTGTTTTTT. It specifies CASSQGQGPLSNEKLFF.

This rearrangement joins TRBV7-9 to TRBJ1-2, with TRBD1 matching 8 bases. The CDR3 extends over 17 amino acids. With V trimmed by 0 bases and J by 2 bases, 8 bases remained unmatched. The V gene's germline CDR1 is SEHNR and CDR2 FQNEAQ (reference sequence). CDR3 DNA sequence: TGTGCCAGCAGCTTAGCCATCAGGACAGGGTCCAACTATGGCTACACCTTC. Translation gives CASSLAIRTGSNYGYTF.

The rearrangement links TRBV9 to TRBJ1-1; no clear D. The CDR3 contains 15 residues. Germline-derived CDR1 and CDR2 are SGDLS and YYNGEE. Trimming took off 0 bases at V and 4 bases at J, with 13 bases between the two ends. The CDR3 DNA reads TGTGCCAGCAGCGTAGACCCGAAGGGAGGCACTGAAGCTTTCTTT. Its protein is CASSVDPKGGTEAFF.

V and J are TRBV7-2 and TRBJ1-2, with D possibly being TRBD1 (5 bases). CDR3 length equals 13 residues. V lost 1 base and J lost 8, with 11 bases in between. Looked up from germline, CDR1 is SGHTA and CDR2 is FQGNSA. The DNA of the CDR3 is TGTGCCAGCAGCTTAGTCCAGGGTGGGGGCTACACCTTC. The encoded protein is CASSLVQGGGYTF.

The rearrangement joins TRBV6-5 to TRBJ1-2; D gene unclear. Between the trimmed V and J ends, which lost 7 bases and 8 bases, there was a span of 20 bases. The CDR3 covers 14 residues. The germline V gene has CDR1 MNHEY and CDR2 SVGAGI. Here the CDR3 DNA reads TGTGCCAGCAAGACCCCACGGAGGGCGGGAGGCTACACCTTC. Its translation: CASKTPRRAGGYTF.

The chain couples TRBV5-4 to TRBJ1-2; TRBD1 agrees at 7 bases. This CDR3 is 15 amino acids long. V was clipped by 4 bases and J by 7 bases; unmatched bases: 13. Looked up from germline, CDR1 is SGHNT and CDR2 is YYREEE (reference sequence). CDR3 loop: CASSARTQGWGGYTF. The CDR3 nucleotides read TGTGCCAGCAGCGCCCGGACACAGGGGTGGGGTGGCTACACCTTC.

The chain carries TRBV28 and TRBJ2-5; D may be TRBD1 (5 bases). The CDR3 runs 15 residues. From germline, CDR1 is MDHEN and CDR2 SYDVKM. V lost 5 bases to trimming and J lost 5 bases, with 18 bases between them. The DNA for the CDR3 is TGTGCCAGCAGTGTAGACAGCCACTCCCTGGAGACCCAGTACTTC. The encoded protein is CASSVDSHSLETQYF. The full variable domain, in which reference TRBV28 and TRBJ2-5 provide the parts outside the CDR3, is DVKVTQSSRYLVKRTGEKVFLECVQDMDHENMFWYRQDPGLGLRLIYFSYDVKMKEKGDIPEGYSVSREKKERFSLILESASTNQTSMYLCASSVDSHSLETQYFGPGTRLLVL.

This rearrangement joins TRBV28 to TRBJ2-3, with TRBD2 as a possible D gene (9 bases). The CDR3 is 15 amino acids. Germline CDR1 MDHEN, CDR2 SYDVKM. Trimming removed 5 bases from V and 7 bases from J, with 19 bases in between. CDR3 DNA sequence: TGTGCCAGCAGTAATCTAGCGGGACAGGCCAATACGCAGTATTTT. Amino acid sequence: CASSNLAGQANTQYF.

The chain joins TRBV19 to TRBJ2-5; 11 bases are shared with TRBD1. The CDR3 covers 14 residues. CDR1 LNHDA and CDR2 SQIVND come from the germline V gene (reference sequence). The V gene end was trimmed by 9 bases and the J gene end by 2 bases; junction bases not matched to a gene: 5. CDR3 DNA: TGTGCCAGCGGGGGACAGGGGGGACAAGAGACCCAGTACTTC. This translates into CASGGQGGQETQYF.

The V gene is TRBV28, the J gene TRBJ1-6; no definite D call. This CDR3 comprises 12 residues. The germline V and J ends were trimmed by 3 bases and 14 bases, with 11 bases remaining between them. Germline V gene lookup returns CDR1 MDHEN and CDR2 SYDVKM. CDR3 sequence (DNA): TGTGCCAGCAGTTTGTTATACCAGTCCCTCCACTTT. It encodes CASSLLYQSLHF.

The chain uses TRBV10-2 and TRBJ2-7; 7 bases are shared with TRBD1. This CDR3 has 14 amino acids. From germline, CDR1 is WSHSY and CDR2 SAAADI. After removal of 6 bases from V and 1 base from J, the junction contained 6 bases not matched to a gene. The CDR3 DNA sequence: TGCGCCAGCAGGACGGGACAGTCATCCTACGAGCAGTACTTC. Protein: CASRTGQSSYEQYF.

The chain recombines TRBV6-5 with TRBJ2-5; D may be TRBD1 (6 bases). The DNA end lines up better with TRBJ2-7; the J call may be wrong. This CDR3 comprises 13 residues. Germline-derived CDR1 and CDR2 are MNHEY and SVGAGI. CDR3 in amino acids: CASRRDRYYEQYF. DNA of the CDR3: TGTGCCAGCAGGCGCGACAGGTACTACGAGCAGTACTTC.

In DNA, the CDR3 is TGTGCCAGCAGCGTAGAGACTAGCGGGGGGGACACAGATACGCAGTATTTT. This encodes CASSVETSGGDTDTQYF. This chain joins TRBV9 and TRBJ2-3; TRBD2 matches at 14 bases. The CDR3 is made up of 17 amino acids. Germline lookup yields CDR1 SGDLS and CDR2 YYNGEE. V lost 0 bases to trimming and J lost 2 bases; unmatched junction nucleotides: 2.

The V gene is TRBV27, the J gene TRBJ1-2; 10 bases are a match to TRBD1. The V and J ends lost 2 bases and 4 bases, in that order; junction bases with no gene match: 7. From germline, CDR1 is MNHEY and CDR2 SMNVEV (reference sequence). This CDR3 spans 16 amino acids. The CDR3: CASSLRDRGLSYGYTF. The CDR3 bases are TGTGCCAGCAGTTTAAGAGACAGGGGGCTTAGCTATGGCTACACCTTC.